The 13 T cell receptor beta chains in this list originate from one sample, sequenced in a study of blood T cell repertoires in COVID-19. Using immunoSEQ multiplex PCR, the repertoire was profiled, and TCRdb retains in-frame clones only, with some absent. Of fewer than 150,000 clones in the sample, 75% to 90% were seen once. The material sequenced was peripheral blood. The receptors originated from a woman aged 50 to 60 who had recovered from COVID-19.

The chain recombines TRBV27 with TRBJ1-2; tentatively, D is TRBD1 (5 bases). Germline values: CDR1 MNHEY, CDR2 SMNVEV (reference sequence). CDR3 size: 16 residues. Trimming stripped 0 bases from V and 4 bases from J, with 15 bases between. As DNA, the CDR3 is TGTGCCAGCAGTTTATCGGGGGGGGAACAGCCCTATGGCTACACCTTC. Encoded protein: CASSLSGGEQPYGYTF.

V is TRBV5-6 and J is TRBJ2-3, with 11 nucleotides matching TRBD2. The CDR3 has 15 residues. The V gene end was trimmed by 6 bases and the J gene end by 4 bases; junction bases not matched to a gene: 7. The germline V gene has CDR1 SGHDT and CDR2 YYEEEE. The CDR3 nucleotides are TGTGCCAGCATCATTAGCGGGAGGGGGGCAGATACGCAGTATTTT. Translating it yields CASIISGRGADTQYF.

The V call is TRBV7-9, the J call TRBJ2-1; 12 nucleotides align to TRBD2. Germline CDR1 is SEHNR and CDR2 is FQNEAQ (reference sequence). CDR3 length: 15 residues. V lost 2 bases and J lost 6; bases outside the gene matches: 2. The CDR3 loop reads CASSLPGLAGNEQFF. The CDR3 DNA is TGTGCCAGCAGCTTACCGGGACTAGCGGGCAATGAGCAGTTCTTC.

This rearrangement joins TRBV5-1 to TRBJ1-2, with 8 bases matching TRBD1. The V gene's germline CDR1 is SGHRS and CDR2 YFSETQ. The junction had 7 bases not matched to a gene; V was cut back by 0 bases and J by 0 bases. This CDR3 has 17 residues. The chain's CDR3 is CASSLAPDRGPNYGYTF. For the CDR3, the DNA is TGCGCCAGCAGCTTGGCCCCCGACAGGGGACCTAACTATGGCTACACCTTC.

This chain uses TRBV19 with TRBJ2-2; 8 bases map to TRBD2. This CDR3 spans 15 amino acids. J gave up 6 bases and V 6 bases, and 9 bases lay outside the gene matches. CDR1 LNHDA and CDR2 SQIVND come from the germline V gene (reference sequence). DNA of the CDR3: TGTGCCAGTAGCACCAGCGGGAGAGCGTCCGGGGAGCTGTTTTTT. Its translation: CASSTSGRASGELFF. The full variable domain, completed using reference TRBV19 and TRBJ2-2, is DGGITQSPKYLFRKEGQNVTLSCEQNLNHDAMYWYRQDPGQGLRLIYYSQIVNDFQKGDIAEGYSVSREKKESFPLTVTSAQKNPTAFYLCASSTSGRASGELFFGEGSRLTVL.

The genes are TRBV4-3 and TRBJ2-1, with D possibly matching TRBD2 (6 bases). Germline V gene lookup returns CDR1 LGHNA and CDR2 YSLEER. The germline V and J ends were trimmed by 0 bases and 7 bases, with 13 bases remaining between them. This CDR3 has 15 amino acids. Written as DNA, the CDR3 is TGCGCCAGCAGCCAAGACACGGGAGTGGAAAATGAGCAGTTCTTC. This encodes CASSQDTGVENEQFF.

V is TRBV7-2 and J is TRBJ1-4, with D possibly matching TRBD1 (6 bases). Germline CDR1 reads SGHTA; CDR2 reads FQGNSA. Trimming took off 1 base at V and 10 bases at J, with 19 bases between the two ends. The CDR3 has 16 amino acids. This CDR3 is CASSLGSGAGLVKLFF. DNA of the CDR3: TGTGCCAGCAGCTTAGGTTCAGGGGCCGGTCTTGTAAAACTGTTTTTT.

This chain uses TRBV6-6 with TRBJ1-2; D may be TRBD1 (6 bases). The CDR3 is made up of 15 amino acids. The germline V and J ends were trimmed by 6 bases and 5 bases, with 19 bases remaining between them. Germline V CDR1 and CDR2: MNHNY, SVGAGI (reference sequence). CDR3 residues: CASSLGWTVDYGYTF. CDR3 coding DNA: TGTGCCAGCAGCCTTGGGTGGACAGTGGATTATGGCTACACCTTC.

This clone occurred once. For the CDR3, the DNA is TGTGCCAGCAGCTTGAGCCCCTACGAGCAGTACTTC. Protein product: CASSLSPYEQYF. The chain uses TRBV5-5 and TRBJ2-7; D gene uncertain. This CDR3 comprises 12 residues. Germline CDR1 and CDR2: SGHKS and YYEKEE (reference sequence). The V gene lost 1 base and the J gene lost 2 bases, with 4 bases spanning the gap.

The J gene is TRBJ2-2, the V gene TRBV19; TRBD2 agrees at 14 bases. This CDR3 is 17 amino acids long. V was clipped by 4 bases and J by 5 bases; unmatched bases: 6. Germline loops: CDR1 LNHDA, CDR2 SQIVND (reference sequence). Written as DNA, the CDR3 is TGTGCCAGTAGTAGAGGGACTAGCGGGGGATCGACCGGGGAGCTGTTTTTT. This translates into CASSRGTSGGSTGELFF.

V usage is TRBV4-1 and J usage is TRBJ1-5; 7 nucleotides align to TRBD1. Germline V gives CDR1 MGHRA, CDR2 YSYEKL. This CDR3 spans 15 amino acids. After removal of 4 bases from V and 3 bases from J, the junction contained 6 bases not matched to a gene. CDR3 nucleotide sequence: TGCGCCAGCAGCCCCTCTCAGGGGGTCAATCAGCCCCAGCATTTT. Translation: CASSPSQGVNQPQHF.

This clone was detected a few times. This chain connects TRBV7-9 to TRBJ2-5; the match to TRBD1 covers 11 bases. Germline V gene data show CDR1 as SEHNR and CDR2 as FQNEAQ (reference sequence). With 5 bases clipped from V and 5 bases from J, the junction kept 7 bases outside the gene matches. The CDR3 is 15 residues long. The CDR3 DNA reads TGTGCCAGCAGCACAGGGACAGGGGGGATGGAGACCCAGTACTTC. It yields the protein CASSTGTGGMETQYF. The full variable domain, in which reference TRBV7-9 and TRBJ2-5 provide the parts outside the CDR3, is DTGVSQNPRHKITKRGQNVTFRCDPISEHNRLYWYRQTLGQGPEFLTYFQNEAQLEKSRLLSDRFSAERPKGSFSTLEIQRTEQGDSAMYLCASSTGTGGMETQYFGPGTRLLVL.

This clone was seen a single time. J is TRBJ1-1 and V is TRBV5-1; a possible D gene is TRBD1 (5 bases). The V end was cut by 3 bases, the J end by 0 bases, with 6 bases between. This CDR3 spans 13 amino acids. The germline V gene has CDR1 SGHRS and CDR2 YFSETQ. The CDR3 nucleotides are TGCGCCAGCAGCTCGACAGTGAACACTGAAGCTTTCTTT. Translation: CASSSTVNTEAFF.